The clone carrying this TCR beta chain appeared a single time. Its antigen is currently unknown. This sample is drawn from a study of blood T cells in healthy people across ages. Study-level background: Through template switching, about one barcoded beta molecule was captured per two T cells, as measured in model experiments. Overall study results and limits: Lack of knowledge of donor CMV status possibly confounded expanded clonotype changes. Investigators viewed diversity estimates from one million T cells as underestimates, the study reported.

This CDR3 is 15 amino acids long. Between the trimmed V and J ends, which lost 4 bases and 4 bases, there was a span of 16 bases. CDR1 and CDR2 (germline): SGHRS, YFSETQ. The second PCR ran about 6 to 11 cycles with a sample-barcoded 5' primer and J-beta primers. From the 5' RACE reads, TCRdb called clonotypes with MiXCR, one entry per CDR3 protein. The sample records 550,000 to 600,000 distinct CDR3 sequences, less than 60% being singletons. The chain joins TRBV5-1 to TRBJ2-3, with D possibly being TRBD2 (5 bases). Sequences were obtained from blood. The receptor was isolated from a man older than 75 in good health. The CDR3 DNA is TGCGCCAGCAGCCCCGGTGGGAGTGGAGCAGATACGCAGTATTTT. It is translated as CASSPGGSGADTQYF. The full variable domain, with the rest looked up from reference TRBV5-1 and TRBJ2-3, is KAGVTQTPRYLIKTRGQQVTLSCSPISGHRSVSWYQQTPGQGLQFLFEYFSETQRNKGNFPGRFSGRQFSNSRSEMNVSTLELGDSALYLCASSPGGSGADTQYFGPGTRLTVL.